Below are 17 T cell receptor beta chains sequenced from a single sample in a study of molecular identifiers for immune sequencing clone quantification. TCRdb processed the PCR reads anew with MiXCR; each CDR3 protein has one entry. This sample carries under 600,000 distinct CDR3 sequences, about 20% of them seen once, and the ten largest clones take approximately 0.84%. The source material was naive CD8+ T cells from blood, with Jurkat cell RNA spiked in. As for subset: FACS-sorted CD8+CD4-CCR7+CD45RA+ naive T cells. These receptors were taken from a human donor in good health. Some libraries in this study had Jurkat cell RNA spiked in.

This clonotype was detected only a few times. V is TRBV7-6 and J is TRBJ2-6, with a weak D call TRBD1 (5 bases). The CDR3 runs 18 residues. V was cut by 5 bases and J by 1 base, with 18 bases left in between. Germline V CDR1 and CDR2: SGHVS, FNYEAQ. The DNA of the CDR3 is TGTGCCAGCAGCCTCTCTATCGCTAGGACATCTGGGGCCAACGTCCTGACTTTC. Protein: CASSLSIARTSGANVLTF.

Details on this clonotype: A much larger clonotype is one base distant, so this may be a read error. The CDR3 here is CASSIPPGVSTDTQHF. Written as DNA, the CDR3 is TGTGCCAGTAGTATACCCCCGGGGGTCAGCACAGATACGCAGCATTTT. The chain links TRBV19 to TRBJ2-3; perhaps TRBD1 as D (5 bases). The J call may be mistaken, given a closer DNA end match to TRBJ1-5. The CDR3 has 16 residues. From germline, CDR1 is LNHDA and CDR2 SQIVND (reference sequence).

The rearrangement uses TRBV11-2 and TRBJ2-7, with D unclear. The CDR3 sequence is 14 residues long. Germline V gene sequence: CDR1 SGHAT, CDR2 FQNNGV. The V and J ends lost 1 base and 2 bases respectively, with 9 bases between them. In DNA form, the CDR3 reads TGTGCCAGCAGCTTAGGGGTAGGTGCCTACGAGCAGTACTTC. Translation: CASSLGVGAYEQYF.

The chain links TRBV19 to TRBJ2-1, with D hard to call. V lost 7 bases, J lost 4 bases, and 8 bases lay in between. In germline, CDR1 is LNHDA, CDR2 SQIVND (reference sequence). CDR3 length: 12 amino acids. CDR3: CASISPYNEQFF. In DNA, the CDR3 is TGTGCCAGTATCTCACCGTACAATGAGCAGTTCTTC. Looking up the rest from reference TRBV19 and TRBJ2-1 gives the full variable domain: DGGITQSPKYLFRKEGQNVTLSCEQNLNHDAMYWYRQDPGQGLRLIYYSQIVNDFQKGDIAEGYSVSREKKESFPLTVTSAQKNPTAFYLCASISPYNEQFFGPGTRLTVL.

This clonotype came up a few times. CDR3 region: CASSPGLAAYEQYF. CDR3 nucleotides: TGTGCCAGCAGCCCCGGACTAGCGGCTTACGAGCAGTACTTC. This chain uses TRBV6-2 or TRBV6-3 with TRBJ2-7; 10 bases fit TRBD2. This CDR3 spans 14 amino acids. CDR1 and CDR2 (germline): MNHEY, SVGEGT. With 6 bases clipped from V and 4 bases from J, the junction kept 6 bases outside the gene matches.

In its sample, this clonotype was seen many times. The chain joins TRBV20-1 to TRBJ2-7; TRBD2 agrees at 13 bases. The CDR3 has 17 residues. Germline values: CDR1 DFQATT, CDR2 SNEGSKA (reference sequence). V shed 1 base and J 3 bases; nucleotides not matched to a gene: 9. The CDR3 here is CSARVPKLAGGLYEQYF. The DNA of the CDR3 is TGCAGTGCTAGAGTCCCCAAACTAGCGGGAGGGCTCTACGAGCAGTACTTC.

Remarks on this clonotype: A much larger clone differs by one base, so this may be a read error. The V and J genes are TRBV13 and TRBJ2-3; D gene uncertain. The end of the DNA aligns better with TRBJ1-5, so the J call may be wrong. The CDR3 length is 16 residues. Germline V CDR1 and CDR2: PRHDT, FYEKMQ (reference sequence). CDR3 region: CASSLAGDGPINTQHF. CDR3 DNA: TGTGCCAGCAGCTTGGCCGGCGATGGACCTATTAATACGCAGCATTTT.

At least ten counts were recorded for this clonotype. The rearrangement joins TRBV28 to TRBJ1-2; D not resolved. There are 14 residues in the CDR3. The V gene lost 6 bases and the J gene lost 7 bases, with 18 bases spanning the gap. Germline V gene sequence: CDR1 MDHEN, CDR2 SYDVKM. The CDR3 region has the DNA TGTGCCAGCAGCCGTCGAGAATATGCGACTGGCTACACCTTC. Its protein is CASSRREYATGYTF.

Ten or more counts support this clonotype. CDR3 DNA: TGTGCCAGCAGCCTGAGAGACAGCGATTTTAATGAAAAACTGTTTTTT. Amino acid sequence: CASSLRDSDFNEKLFF. The genes are TRBV7-9 and TRBJ1-4, with D perhaps matching TRBD1 (5 bases). Germline lookup yields CDR1 SEHNR and CDR2 FQNEAQ (reference sequence). The V and J ends lost 5 bases and 4 bases respectively, with 17 bases between them. The CDR3 contains 16 residues.

This rearrangement joins TRBV24-1 to TRBJ2-2, with unresolved D. CDR3 length: 14 amino acids. Looked up from germline, CDR1 is KGHDR and CDR2 is SFDVKD. V was pared by 4 bases and J by 4 bases, with 9 bases between. The CDR3 sequence: CATSDRRITGELFF. The CDR3 nucleotides read TGTGCCACCAGTGACAGACGGATCACCGGGGAGCTGTTTTTT.

This clonotype was counted between two and nine times. A much larger clone lies a single base off, so this may be a read error. The conserved phenylalanine or tryptophan is not found at the CDR3 terminus, so this likely reflects a read error. Because the CDR3's place on the DNA is in doubt, the DNA is left out and the CDR3 is given as listed by TCRdb. The J gene is TRBJ1-6, the V gene TRBV21-1. TRBV21-1 is described as a pseudogene. The CDR3 totals 13 residues, both ends included. CDR3 region: CASSKVWNSPLHC.

As concerns this clonotype: Possible read error: a much larger clone is one base away. The chain is built from TRBV6-6 and TRBJ2-4; no definite D call. Per the germline V gene, CDR1 is MNHNY and CDR2 is SVGAGI (reference sequence). The CDR3 spans 14 residues. The CDR3: CASSELQLGNIQHF. The CDR3, as DNA: TGTGCCAGCAGTGAACTTCAGCTTGGAAACATTCAGCACTTC.

This clonotype appeared many times. This rearrangement joins TRBV30 to TRBJ2-4; D unclear. Germline CDR1 and CDR2: GTSNPN and SVGIG (reference sequence). Trimming took 5 bases from V and 5 from J, leaving 7 bases between them. CDR3 size: 11 residues. Here the CDR3 DNA reads TGTGCCTGGGATACAGAAAACATTCAGTACTTC. As protein: CAWDTENIQYF.

The sample holds a few counts of this clonotype. V is TRBV4-1 and J is TRBJ2-1; no definite D call. The CDR3 has 14 residues. V lost 1 base and J 2 bases, leaving 6 bases between the germline ends. CDR1 is MGHRA and CDR2 is YSYEKL in the germline V gene. CDR3 in DNA: TGCGCCAGCAGCCAAGTAGGGCCCTACAATGAGCAGTTCTTC. Translated: CASSQVGPYNEQFF.

This sequence joins TRBV7-9 and TRBJ2-1, with D possibly being TRBD2 (6 bases). CDR3 size: 16 residues. V dropped 0 bases and J dropped 1 base, with 10 bases sitting between them. Germline CDR1 reads SEHNR; CDR2 reads FQNEAQ (reference sequence). The CDR3 here is CASSLAAGLSYNEQFF. Written as DNA, the CDR3 is TGTGCCAGCAGCTTAGCCGCGGGGCTTTCCTACAATGAGCAGTTCTTC.

The chain is built from TRBV7-7 and TRBJ1-1; 8 nucleotides align to TRBD1. V lost 6 bases and J lost 2; bases outside the gene matches: 8. This CDR3 spans 15 amino acids. Germline V CDR1 and CDR2: SSHAT, FNYEAQ (reference sequence). The CDR3 DNA reads as TGTGCCAGCAGACGACCCGACAGGGGAAACACTGAAGCTTTCTTT. This encodes CASRRPDRGNTEAFF.

The chain employs TRBV13 and TRBJ2-4, with 8 positions matching TRBD1. V lost 4 bases and J lost 4; bases outside the gene matches: 12. Germline CDR1 and CDR2: PRHDT and FYEKMQ (reference sequence). The CDR3 length is 17 residues. The CDR3, as DNA: TGTGCCAGCAGCTCCGACAGGGGAGGCTCAGAAAAAAACATTCAGTACTTC. Amino acids: CASSSDRGGSEKNIQYF.